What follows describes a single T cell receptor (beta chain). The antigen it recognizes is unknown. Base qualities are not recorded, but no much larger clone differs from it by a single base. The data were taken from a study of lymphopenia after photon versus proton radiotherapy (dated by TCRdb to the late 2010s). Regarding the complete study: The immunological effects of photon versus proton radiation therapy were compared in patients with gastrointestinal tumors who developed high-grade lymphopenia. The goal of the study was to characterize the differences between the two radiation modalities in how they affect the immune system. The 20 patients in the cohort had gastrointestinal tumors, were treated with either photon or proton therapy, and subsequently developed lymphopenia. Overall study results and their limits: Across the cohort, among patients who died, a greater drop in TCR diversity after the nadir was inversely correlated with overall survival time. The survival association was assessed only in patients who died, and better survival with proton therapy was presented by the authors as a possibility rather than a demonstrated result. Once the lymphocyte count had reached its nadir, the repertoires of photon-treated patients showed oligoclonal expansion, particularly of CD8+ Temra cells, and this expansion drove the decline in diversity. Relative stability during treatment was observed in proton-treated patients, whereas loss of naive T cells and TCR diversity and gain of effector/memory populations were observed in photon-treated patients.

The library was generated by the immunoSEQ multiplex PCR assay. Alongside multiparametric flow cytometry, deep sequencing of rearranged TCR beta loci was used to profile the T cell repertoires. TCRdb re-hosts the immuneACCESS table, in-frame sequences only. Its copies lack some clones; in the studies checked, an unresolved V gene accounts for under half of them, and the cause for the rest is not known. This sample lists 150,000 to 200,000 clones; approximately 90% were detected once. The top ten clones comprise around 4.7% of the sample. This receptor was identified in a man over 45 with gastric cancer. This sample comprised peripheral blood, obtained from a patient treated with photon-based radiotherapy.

The CDR3 sequence is CASSVAGAATYEQYF. In nucleotides, the sequence is TGTGCCAGCAGCGTAGCCGGAGCGGCCACCTACGAGCAGTACTTC. The sequence joins TRBV9 to TRBJ2-7; a tentative D call is TRBD2 (5 bases match). V is clipped by 0 bases and J by 2 bases, and the sequence between their germline boundaries is 12 bases long. The CDR3 has 15 amino acids, counting the end cysteine and phenylalanine. Solely the CDR3 DNA is kept, with 45 bases framed from the first base. The germline V gene specifies SGDLS as CDR1 and YYNGEE as CDR2.